This T cell receptor (beta chain) was obtained from a study of T cells in Graves' hyperthyroidism and ophthalmopathy. Clinical symptoms, serum thyroxine and TRAb, thyroid ultrasound and orbital computed tomography together formed the diagnostic basis. Amplified TCR beta CDR3 regions derived from RNA transcripts. HTBI primers drove first-round RT-PCR of the TCR CDR3. MiXCR, run by TCRdb on the multiplex PCR reads, gives a single entry per CDR3 protein. The sample includes about 570,000 distinct CDR3 sequences, 40% to 55% of them seen just once. The V and J ends lost 0 bases and 6 bases respectively, with 9 bases between them. Germline CDR1 reads SGDLS; CDR2 reads YYNGEE. The CDR3 sequence is 14 residues long.

The sample comprised peripheral blood or thyroid tissue (not recorded which). The sequence was collected from an adult woman with Graves' disease, either hyperthyroidism or ophthalmopathy (not recorded which). This rearrangement joins TRBV9 to TRBJ2-2, with D perhaps matching TRBD1 or TRBD2 (5 bases each). The CDR3 coding sequence is TGTGCCAGCAGCGTAGGGGGCGGGCCCGGGGAGCTGTTTTTT. Its translation is CASSVGGGPGELFF.